One TCR beta chain is described in this entry. Only in-frame clones appear in the TCRdb table, and some are missing; sequencing was by immunoSEQ multiplex PCR. The sample holds approximately 120,000 clones, around 87% seen once. These data originate in a study of control samples from healthy donors and cancer patients. Germline V CDR1 and CDR2: SNHLY, FYNNEI. The CDR3 length is 16 residues. V was clipped by 4 bases and J by 6 bases, with 21 bases between them. The source material was blood. This chain joins TRBV2 and TRBJ1-2, with no clear D. This receptor was obtained from a man aged 40-49 years in good health. The CDR3 loop reads CASSAEKFIGPNGYTF. CDR3 nucleotide sequence: TGTGCCAGCAGTGCGGAAAAGTTCATAGGACCTAATGGCTACACCTTC.